Presented here are 2 T cell receptor beta chains from one specimen sequenced in a study of Ad26.COV2.S vaccination and SARS-CoV-2 variants. The treatment: approximately 18 received Ad26.COV2.S at low or high dose, single or two shots; about 5 received placebo; per-sample allocation not given. Repertoires come from day 63 after the first vaccine or placebo injection. Sequenced by immunoSEQ multiplex PCR; TCRdb stores in-frame clones only, minus some. The table lists roughly 400,000 clones, about 89% of them singletons. Sequenced here: peripheral blood, sampled in a trial of Ad26.COV2.S vaccine versus placebo. Source of these receptors: a person between 18 and 65 years old who received the Ad26.COV2.S COVID-19 vaccine or a placebo.

V is TRBV3-1 (or the pseudogene TRBV3-2) and J is TRBJ2-5; 13 bases match TRBD2. The CDR3 totals 18 residues. The germline V gene has CDR1 LGHDT and CDR2 YNNKEL (reference sequence). V shed 6 bases and J 1 base; nucleotides not matched to a gene: 11. CDR3 loop: CASSARLAGGQRQETQYF. The CDR3 DNA reads as TGTGCCAGCAGTGCACGACTAGCGGGAGGCCAACGCCAAGAGACCCAGTACTTC.

The gene calls are TRBV23-1 and TRBJ2-5; 8 bases line up with TRBD1. TRBV23-1 is placed among ORFs of uncertain function. The V and J ends lost 0 bases and 0 bases, in that order; junction bases with no gene match: 3. CDR3 length: 16 residues. The CDR3 sequence: CASSQSDRENQETQYF. In DNA form, the CDR3 reads TGCGCCAGCAGTCAATCGGACAGGGAGAACCAAGAGACCCAGTACTTC.